The entry that follows covers one T cell receptor beta chain sequence. Its antigen is still unknown. TCRdb's copy holds only in-frame clones and misses some; the assay was immunoSEQ multiplex PCR. This repertoire shows around 15,000 clones, 86% found once; its top ten account for just under 20%. The data belong to a study of OX40 agonist ivuxolimab in advanced cancers. Across the whole study: Aged roughly 20 to 85 with a mean of about 60 years, they were 75% to 85% male. Enrollees could have had prior anti-PD-1, anti-PD-L1 or anti-CTLA-4 therapy, which roughly 40% had received. General study findings and limits: More expanded clones were seen, on average, in CD8+ T cells than in CD4+. CD4+ and CD8+ blood T cells expanded clonally by week 6 at 0.1 to 3.0 mg/kg.

Here the sequenced sample was CD4+ or CD8+ T cells sorted from blood, taken in a trial of the OX40 agonist ivuxolimab. The TCR was taken from an adult with an advanced solid tumor such as melanoma, head and neck, liver or kidney cancer.

Written as DNA, the CDR3 is TGCGCCAGCAGCTCTGACGGGGAGTATGGCTACACCTTC. Encoded protein: CASSSDGEYGYTF. The chain is built from TRBV5-1 and TRBJ1-2; D unclear. From germline, CDR1 is SGHRS and CDR2 YFSETQ. CDR3 length equals 13 residues. V gave up 3 bases and J gave up 5 bases, with 11 bases separating them.